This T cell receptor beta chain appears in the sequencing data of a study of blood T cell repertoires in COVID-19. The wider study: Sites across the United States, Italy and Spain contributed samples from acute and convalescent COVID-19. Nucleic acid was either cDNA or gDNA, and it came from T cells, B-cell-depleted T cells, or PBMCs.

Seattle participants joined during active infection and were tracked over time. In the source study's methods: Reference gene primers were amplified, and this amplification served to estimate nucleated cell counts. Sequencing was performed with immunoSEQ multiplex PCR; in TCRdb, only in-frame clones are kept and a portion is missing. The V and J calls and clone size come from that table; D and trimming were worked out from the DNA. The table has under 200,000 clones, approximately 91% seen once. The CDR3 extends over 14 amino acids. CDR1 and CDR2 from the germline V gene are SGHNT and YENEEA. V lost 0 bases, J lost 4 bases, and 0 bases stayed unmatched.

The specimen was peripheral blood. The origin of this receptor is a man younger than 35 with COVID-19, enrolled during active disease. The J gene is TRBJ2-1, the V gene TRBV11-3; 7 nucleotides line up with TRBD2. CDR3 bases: TGTGCCAGCAGCTTAGAGGGAGGGTACAATGAGCAGTTCTTC. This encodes CASSLEGGYNEQFF.